The clone carrying this T cell receptor beta chain was counted at least ten times. V dropped 9 bases and J dropped 0 bases, with 17 bases sitting between them. The CDR3 has 15 residues. From germline, CDR1 is SGHVS and CDR2 FQNEAQ. Template material for amplifying TCR beta CDR3 regions consisted of RNA transcripts. The study used the HTBI primer set for a first-round RT-PCR of the TCR CDR3. MiXCR was run by TCRdb on the multiplex PCR reads, yielding one entry per CDR3 protein. Counted here are nearly 600,000 distinct CDR3 sequences, 12% to 15% occurring once; the ten biggest clones make up over 6%. This sample is part of a study of T cells in Graves' hyperthyroidism and ophthalmopathy. Each diagnosis was grounded in clinical symptoms, serum thyroxine and TRAb, thyroid ultrasound, and orbital computed tomography. Fresh 10 ml peripheral blood yielded PBMCs.

The chain couples TRBV7-8 to TRBJ1-1; D gene unclear. The specimen was blood. The TCR comes from a woman between 18 and 29 years old with Graves' ophthalmopathy. The CDR3 nucleotides read TGTGCCAGTAAGACTAGGGCAGAGATGAACACTGAAGCTTTCTTT. Translated, it gives CASKTRAEMNTEAFF.